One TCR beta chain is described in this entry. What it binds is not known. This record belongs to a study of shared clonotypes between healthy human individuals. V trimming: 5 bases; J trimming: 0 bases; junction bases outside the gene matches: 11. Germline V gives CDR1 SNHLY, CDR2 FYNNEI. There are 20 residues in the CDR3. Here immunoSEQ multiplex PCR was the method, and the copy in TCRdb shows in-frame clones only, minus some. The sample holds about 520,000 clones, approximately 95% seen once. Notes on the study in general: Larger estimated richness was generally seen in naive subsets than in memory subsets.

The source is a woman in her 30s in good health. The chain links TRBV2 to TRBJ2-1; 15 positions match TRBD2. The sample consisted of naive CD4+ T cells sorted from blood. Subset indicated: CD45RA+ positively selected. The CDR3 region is CASSLAEGLAGGLSYNEQFF. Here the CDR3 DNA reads TGTGCCAGCAGTCTAGCCGAGGGACTAGCGGGAGGTCTCTCCTACAATGAGCAGTTCTTC. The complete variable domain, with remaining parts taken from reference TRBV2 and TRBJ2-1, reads EPEVTQTPSHQVTQMGQEVILRCVPISNHLYFYWYRQILGQKVEFLVSFYNNEISEKSEIFDDQFSVERPDGSNFTLKIRSTKLEDSAMYFCASSLAEGLAGGLSYNEQFFGPGTRLTVL.